This T cell receptor (beta chain) was found in a study of blood T cell repertoires in COVID-19. Looked up from germline, CDR1 is MNHEY and CDR2 is SMNVEV (reference sequence). Trimming removed 5 bases at V and 3 bases at J, with 14 bases between. The CDR3 is 14 amino acids. Clones were sequenced by immunoSEQ multiplex PCR, and TCRdb holds only the in-frame ones, with some missing. In the table there are 150,000 to 200,000 clones, approximately 89% of which are singletons. Sequencing was done on a sample of PBMCs or T cells enriched from blood (not recorded which). The chain has TRBV27 and TRBJ2-7; D might be TRBD2 (5 bases). The sequence came from a middle-aged woman with acute COVID-19. As DNA, the CDR3 is TGTGCCAGCAGTGCAAGCGGAGGACGCTACGAGCAGTACTTC. Protein: CASSASGGRYEQYF.